Following are 13 T cell receptor beta chains from one sample sequenced in a study of T cells in tuberculosis. Here immunoSEQ multiplex PCR was the method, and the copy in TCRdb shows in-frame clones only, minus some. The table shows approximately 34,000 clones, with approximately 89% occurring only once. Time point reported: new active TB diagnosis, blood taken before or within 7 days of starting treatment. This specimen was PBMCs, taken at tuberculosis diagnosis. The receptors originated from an adult with tuberculosis.

The rearrangement links TRBV11-2 to TRBJ2-2; D possibly corresponds to TRBD2 (5 bases). Germline V CDR1 and CDR2: SGHAT, FQNNGV. V lost 1 base and J lost 5, with 14 bases in between. The CDR3 totals 16 residues. CDR3 sequence (DNA): TGTGCCAGCAGCTTAGTCTTTAGCGAAAGAACCGGGGAGCTGTTTTTT. Residues: CASSLVFSERTGELFF.

V usage is TRBV30 and J usage is TRBJ1-4, with D tentatively TRBD1 (5 bases). The germline V gene encodes CDR1 GTSNPN and CDR2 SVGIG (reference sequence). The CDR3 has 12 residues. The germline V and J ends were trimmed by 5 bases and 8 bases, with 12 bases remaining between them. CDR3: CAWGGDREKLFF. For the CDR3, the DNA is TGTGCCTGGGGGGGGGATAGAGAAAAACTGTTTTTT.

The chain couples TRBV28 to TRBJ2-2; 7 bases agree with TRBD1. The CDR3 extends over 11 amino acids. V shed 7 bases and J 8 bases; nucleotides not matched to a gene: 1. Germline V gene lookup returns CDR1 MDHEN and CDR2 SYDVKM. The CDR3 protein is CASTRGGELFF. CDR3 DNA: TGTGCCAGCACCAGGGGGGGGGAGCTGTTTTTT. The variable domain in full, completed from reference TRBV28 and TRBJ2-2, reads DVKVTQSSRYLVKRTGEKVFLECVQDMDHENMFWYRQDPGLGLRLIYFSYDVKMKEKGDIPEGYSVSREKKERFSLILESASTNQTSMYLCASTRGGELFFGEGSRLTVL.

This sequence joins TRBV14 and TRBJ2-3, with 8 bases that match TRBD2. CDR1 and CDR2 (germline): SGHDN, FVKESK. This CDR3 is built from 15 residues. V lost 6 bases, J lost 3 bases, and 8 bases stayed unmatched. This CDR3 reads CASSTAGGWTDTQYF. The CDR3 DNA reads TGTGCCAGCAGTACCGCGGGGGGTTGGACAGATACGCAGTATTTT.

The chain has TRBV6-1 and TRBJ1-5; TRBD1 might be the D (6 bases). Trimming took off 2 bases at V and 7 bases at J, with 18 bases between the two ends. This CDR3 has 16 amino acids. The germline V gene has CDR1 MNHNS and CDR2 SASEGT. CDR3 sequence reads: CASSELRRQDGQPQHF. The CDR3 nucleotides are TGTGCCAGCAGTGAACTTAGGCGACAGGATGGCCAGCCCCAGCATTTT.

J is TRBJ2-5 and V is TRBV28; D is undetermined. Germline CDR1 MDHEN, CDR2 SYDVKM. The CDR3 has 12 amino acids. The germline V and J ends were trimmed by 4 bases and 5 bases, with 8 bases remaining between them. The CDR3, as DNA: TGTGCCAGCAGTTCCCTTTTGGAGACCCAGTACTTC. Protein sequence: CASSSLLETQYF.

This clone was seen once. J is TRBJ2-2 and V is TRBV14; D is ambiguous. Per germline, CDR1 SGHDN and CDR2 FVKESK. Trimming pared 4 bases from V and 1 base from J, leaving 13 bases between. The CDR3 runs 16 residues. CDR3 in amino acids: CASSRVAAWNTGELFF. In nucleotides, the CDR3 is TGTGCCAGCAGCCGGGTGGCGGCCTGGAACACCGGGGAGCTGTTTTTT.

The chain recombines TRBV30 with TRBJ2-2; 8 nucleotides match TRBD2. V gave up 1 base and J gave up 5 bases; unmatched junction bases: 9. Germline CDR1 reads GTSNPN; CDR2 reads SVGIG (reference sequence). This CDR3 contains 16 residues. The CDR3 DNA sequence: TGTGCCTGGAGTGGGGCTACGGGGGGGTGGACCGGGGAGCTGTTTTTT. Translation: CAWSGATGGWTGELFF.

The chain is built from TRBV7-8 and TRBJ1-1; D possibly corresponds to TRBD1 (6 bases). Germline CDR1 SGHVS, CDR2 FQNEAQ. With 1 base removed from V and 2 bases from J, the gap between germline ends came to 11 bases. The CDR3 extends over 15 amino acids. CDR3: CASSLDAGANTEAFF. The CDR3 DNA reads TGTGCCAGCAGCTTAGATGCGGGGGCCAACACTGAAGCTTTCTTT.

V usage is TRBV15 and J usage is TRBJ2-1; no clear D gene. V gave up 0 bases and J gave up 10 bases, with 10 bases separating them. CDR3 size: 13 residues. From germline, CDR1 is LNHNV and CDR2 YYDKDF (reference sequence). The CDR3 region has the DNA TGTGCCACCAGCAGAGATCCCGGAGACGAGCAGTTCTTC. Amino acids: CATSRDPGDEQFF.

This rearrangement joins TRBV4-2 to TRBJ1-5; D is unresolved. The CDR3 runs to 18 residues. The V gene lost 4 bases and the J gene lost 0 bases, with 19 bases spanning the gap. CDR1 and CDR2 (germline): LGHNA, YNFKEQ. CDR3: CASSPGSGEVYSNQPQHF. In nucleotides, the CDR3 is TGTGCCAGCAGCCCAGGTTCGGGAGAGGTATATAGCAATCAGCCCCAGCATTTT.

The chain has TRBV5-1 and TRBJ1-1; D unresolved. Germline CDR1 reads SGHRS; CDR2 reads YFSETQ. V was clipped by 1 base and J by 6 bases, with 7 bases between them. There are 12 residues in the CDR3. The CDR3 sequence is CASSLTEAEAFF. The DNA of the CDR3 is TGCGCCAGCAGCTTGACCGAGGCTGAAGCTTTCTTT.

The rearrangement links TRBV6-6 to TRBJ2-1, with 8 bases that match TRBD1. The CDR3 is 16 amino acids. Germline CDR1 MNHNY, CDR2 SVGAGI (reference sequence). V lost 6 bases and J lost 5; bases outside the gene matches: 12. CDR3 nucleotide sequence: TGTGCCAGCAGCCCTCACGGGACAGGATTTAACAATGAGCAGTTCTTC. It yields the protein CASSPHGTGFNNEQFF.